The 18 T cell receptor beta chains reported below all come from one sample, sequenced in a study of cytomegalovirus exposure and HLA in healthy donors. PCR involved 60 Vbeta and 13 Jbeta primers. Clones were sequenced by immunoSEQ multiplex PCR, and TCRdb holds only the in-frame ones, with some missing. The data show over 120,000 clones, 65% to 85% seen once. The sample consisted of PBMCs. These receptors originate from a man between 50 and 59 years old in good health and CMV-seronegative.

This clone has just a few counts. This chain links TRBV18 with TRBJ2-2, with 7 bases identical to TRBD1. V shed 1 base and J 1 base; nucleotides not matched to a gene: 3. The CDR3 is made up of 16 amino acids. Germline V gene sequence: CDR1 KGHSH, CDR2 LQKENI. The CDR3 DNA reads TGTGCCAGCTCACCACGGGACAGCTTGAACACCGGGGAGCTGTTTTTT. Amino acids: CASSPRDSLNTGELFF.

The gene calls are TRBV7-2 and TRBJ2-7; 9 nucleotides line up with TRBD2. The CDR3 has 14 amino acids. Germline CDR1 SGHTA, CDR2 FQGNSA. J lost 4 bases, V lost 2 bases, and 3 bases had no gene match. CDR3 sequence (DNA): TGTGCCAGCAGCTTACTAGCGGGGATGTACGAGCAGTACTTC. Protein sequence: CASSLLAGMYEQYF. Filled out from reference TRBV7-2 and TRBJ2-7, the complete variable domain reads GAGVSQSPSNKVTEKGKDVELRCDPISGHTALYWYRQSLGQGLEFLIYFQGNSAPDKSGLPSDRFSAERTGGSVSTLTIQRTQQEDSAVYLCASSLLAGMYEQYFGPGTRLTVT.

This clone was detected only once. The rearrangement links TRBV6-6 to TRBJ2-5, with 9 bases aligning to TRBD1. The germline CDR1 and CDR2 sequences are MNHNY and SVGAGI (reference sequence). This CDR3 comprises 15 residues. Unmatched junction bases numbered 2, after V lost 2 bases and J lost 1 base. CDR3 sequence reads: CASSYGQGIQETQYF. DNA for the CDR3: TGTGCCAGCAGTTACGGACAGGGGATCCAAGAGACCCAGTACTTC.

CDR3 residues: CASSSRQGLPEQYF. The CDR3 DNA reads TGTGCCAGTAGTTCCCGACAGGGGCTCCCCGAGCAGTACTTC. The chain links TRBV19 to TRBJ2-7, with 8 bases matching TRBD1. Germline loops: CDR1 LNHDA, CDR2 SQIVND (reference sequence). The V gene end was trimmed by 5 bases and the J gene end by 6 bases; junction bases not matched to a gene: 9. The CDR3 sequence is 14 residues long. The full variable domain, with the rest looked up from reference TRBV19 and TRBJ2-7, is DGGITQSPKYLFRKEGQNVTLSCEQNLNHDAMYWYRQDPGQGLRLIYYSQIVNDFQKGDIAEGYSVSREKKESFPLTVTSAQKNPTAFYLCASSSRQGLPEQYFGPGTRLTVT.

The gene calls are TRBV5-6 and TRBJ1-1; 10 bases agree with TRBD1. The V gene end was trimmed by 3 bases and the J gene end by 10 bases; junction bases not matched to a gene: 9. CDR1 is SGHDT and CDR2 is YYEEEE in the germline V gene. This CDR3 comprises 14 residues. As DNA, the CDR3 is TGTGCCAGCAGCTCCGGACAGGGGGTAAACGGAGCTTTCTTT. Protein: CASSSGQGVNGAFF.

V and J are TRBV7-8 and TRBJ2-1; 9 bases align to TRBD2. The J segment lost 0 bases and the V segment lost 4 bases, leaving 7 bases of the junction unmatched. Germline assignment: CDR1 SGHVS and CDR2 FQNEAQ. The CDR3 extends over 17 amino acids. CDR3 sequence reads: CASSSIRSGSSYNEQFF. DNA of the CDR3: TGTGCCAGCAGCTCAATTCGTAGCGGGAGCTCCTACAATGAGCAGTTCTTC.

The rearrangement uses TRBV4-1 and TRBJ2-3; 14 bases align to TRBD2. V lost 1 base to trimming and J lost 0 bases; unmatched junction nucleotides: 6. This CDR3 contains 19 residues. CDR1 and CDR2 (germline): MGHRA, YSYEKL. The CDR3 sequence is CASSQVGLAGDTSTDTQYF. In DNA, the CDR3 is TGCGCCAGCAGCCAAGTGGGACTAGCGGGGGATACTAGCACAGATACGCAGTATTTT.

V usage is TRBV5-4 and J usage is TRBJ1-1; no reliable D call. Germline CDR1 and CDR2: SGHNT and YYREEE (reference sequence). The V gene lost 6 bases and the J gene lost 1 base, with 10 bases spanning the gap. This CDR3 region has 13 residues. The CDR3 sequence is CASTKPGNTEAFF. Here the CDR3 DNA reads TGTGCCAGCACAAAACCCGGGAACACTGAAGCTTTCTTT.

The rearrangement uses TRBV19 and TRBJ1-1, with D possibly TRBD1 on 6 matching bases. V lost 3 bases, J lost 1 base, and 21 bases lay in between. There are 18 residues in the CDR3. Per the germline V gene, CDR1 is LNHDA and CDR2 is SQIVND (reference sequence). The CDR3 nucleotides read TGTGCCAGTAGTATTCGGGGCAGGGGATTTCGGCGGAACACTGAAGCTTTCTTT. Protein product: CASSIRGRGFRRNTEAFF.

The chain recombines TRBV7-8 with TRBJ1-1; possible D gene TRBD1, 5 bases. Germline V gene lookup returns CDR1 SGHVS and CDR2 FQNEAQ. The length of the CDR3 is 14 residues. V lost 1 base and J lost 5, with 11 bases in between. CDR3 protein: CASSLVAGKTEAFF. The CDR3 DNA reads TGTGCCAGCAGCTTAGTTGCAGGGAAGACTGAAGCTTTCTTT.

This clone turned up a few times. The chain uses TRBV20-1 and TRBJ2-7, with 8 bases fitting TRBD1. With 6 bases clipped from V and 3 bases from J, the junction kept 1 base outside the gene matches. This CDR3 has 11 residues. The V gene's germline CDR1 is DFQATT and CDR2 SNEGSKA (reference sequence). This chain's CDR3 is CSAGQGYEQYF. CDR3 DNA sequence: TGCAGTGCCGGACAGGGCTACGAGCAGTACTTC.

The chain uses TRBV5-6 and TRBJ1-2; weak D call: TRBD1 (6 bases). The V end lost 2 bases, the J end lost 6 bases, and 17 bases lay between the germline ends. This CDR3 spans 15 amino acids. CDR1 is SGHDT and CDR2 is YYEEEE in the germline V gene. CDR3 sequence (DNA): TGTGCCAGCAGCTTTGGGGGCAGGGGCGGAGATGGCTACACCTTC. Translating it yields CASSFGGRGGDGYTF.

CDR3 DNA: TGTGCCAGCAGTTGGGGACAAGCTGGAAACACCATATATTTT. It encodes CASSWGQAGNTIYF. The chain joins TRBV28 to TRBJ1-3; TRBD1 is a possible D gene (6 bases). V was pared by 4 bases and J by 2 bases, with 9 bases between. From germline, CDR1 is MDHEN and CDR2 SYDVKM. The CDR3 is made up of 14 amino acids. Full variable domain (remainder filled in from reference TRBV28 and TRBJ1-3): DVKVTQSSRYLVKRTGEKVFLECVQDMDHENMFWYRQDPGLGLRLIYFSYDVKMKEKGDIPEGYSVSREKKERFSLILESASTNQTSMYLCASSWGQAGNTIYFGEGSWLTVV.

The sample holds one count of this clone. The chain joins TRBV28 to TRBJ1-1, with a possible D match to TRBD1 (6 bases). Germline CDR1 reads MDHEN; CDR2 reads SYDVKM. The CDR3 is 15 amino acids. Trimming took 3 bases from V and 1 from J, leaving 12 bases between them. The CDR3 spells CASSFYRAQNTEAFF. CDR3 DNA: TGTGCCAGCAGTTTTTACAGGGCCCAGAACACTGAAGCTTTCTTT.

The chain combines TRBV6-5 with TRBJ1-1; no clear D. With 4 bases removed from V and 0 bases from J, the gap between germline ends came to 9 bases. This CDR3 contains 14 residues. The germline V gene has CDR1 MNHEY and CDR2 SVGAGI. CDR3 DNA: TGTGCCAGCAGTTCCCCCTCCTTGAACACTGAAGCTTTCTTT. Amino acid sequence: CASSSPSLNTEAFF.

The chain employs TRBV14 and TRBJ1-2, with 10 positions matching TRBD1. The CDR3 contains 15 residues. Trimming removed 4 bases from V and 3 bases from J; junction bases left unmatched: 5. Looked up from germline, CDR1 is SGHDN and CDR2 is FVKESK. In nucleotides, the CDR3 is TGTGCCAGCAGCCCCATAGGGACAGGGGACTATGGCTACACCTTC. Translating it yields CASSPIGTGDYGYTF.

With respect to this clone: One junction end does not reproduce the germline sequence, and a read error may be involved. The chain recombines TRBV6-1 with TRBJ2-7; TRBD1 aligns across 8 bases. Looked up from germline, CDR1 is MNHNS and CDR2 is SASEGT. The CDR3 has 18 amino acids. CDR3 sequence reads: CASSETFPRTGSSDEQYF. Written as DNA, the CDR3 is TGTGCCAGCAGTGAAACCTTCCCTCGGACAGGGAGCTCCGACGAGCAGTACTTC.

This chain uses TRBV19 with TRBJ1-1, with TRBD1 matching 8 bases. The germline gives CDR1 LNHDA, CDR2 SQIVND (reference sequence). With 0 bases clipped from V and 11 bases from J, the junction kept 5 bases outside the gene matches. The CDR3 runs to 13 residues. The CDR3 nucleotides read TGTGCCAGTAGTATAGATCCGACAGGGGCGGCTTTCTTT. It translates to CASSIDPTGAAFF. Looking up the rest from reference TRBV19 and TRBJ1-1 gives the full variable domain: DGGITQSPKYLFRKEGQNVTLSCEQNLNHDAMYWYRQDPGQGLRLIYYSQIVNDFQKGDIAEGYSVSREKKESFPLTVTSAQKNPTAFYLCASSIDPTGAAFFGQGTRLTVV.